These 9 T cell receptor beta chains originate from one sample sequenced in a study of blood T cell repertoires in COVID-19. Sequencing was performed with immunoSEQ multiplex PCR; in TCRdb, only in-frame clones are kept and a portion is missing. The sample includes 300,000 to 350,000 clones, approximately 83% seen only once; the top ten take around 2.2%. Sequences were obtained from PBMCs or T cells enriched from blood (not recorded which). These TCRs come from a man aged 30-40 years who had recovered from COVID-19.

The CDR3 bases are TGTGCCAGTAGTATGTCCAGGGCTCCCAATCAGCCCCAGCATTTT. This gives the protein CASSMSRAPNQPQHF. The rearrangement uses TRBV19 and TRBJ1-5; possible D gene TRBD1, 5 bases. Trimming removed 3 bases at V and 3 bases at J, with 12 bases between. CDR3 length: 15 residues. CDR1 and CDR2 from the germline V gene are LNHDA and SQIVND (reference sequence).

In its sample, this clone was seen a few times. The chain links TRBV3-1 (or the pseudogene TRBV3-2) to TRBJ1-1, with 7 bases matching TRBD1. V shed 4 bases, J shed 4 bases, and the junction held 3 bases outside the gene matches. The V gene's germline CDR1 is LGHDT and CDR2 YNNKEL (reference sequence). CDR3 length: 13 residues. CDR3 nucleotides: TGTGCCAGCAGCCCACACAGGGGCACTGAAGCTTTCTTT. This codes for CASSPHRGTEAFF.

The J gene is TRBJ2-2, the V gene TRBV7-3, with 11 bases identical to TRBD2. The length of the CDR3 is 19 residues. V was clipped by 4 bases and J by 0 bases; unmatched bases: 10. Per germline, CDR1 SGHTA and CDR2 FQGTGA. The CDR3 loop reads CASSSLAGGTKSNTGELFF. CDR3 in DNA: TGTGCCAGCAGCTCGCTAGCGGGGGGCACTAAGTCGAACACCGGGGAGCTGTTTTTT.

This clone has only a few counts. Germline and junction disagree at one end, which may indicate a read error. The chain recombines TRBV7-9 with TRBJ1-5; D may be TRBD1 (6 bases). The CDR3 loop spans 13 amino acids. The V gene's germline CDR1 is SEHNR and CDR2 FQNEAQ (reference sequence). As DNA, the CDR3 is TGTGCCAGCAGCTTAGATTCAGGGGCTTCGGCCACTTTT. Its translation: CASSLDSGASATF.

The rearrangement joins TRBV5-1 to TRBJ1-1; a weak D match, TRBD1 (5 bases). The CDR3 sequence is 14 residues long. Trimming removed 0 bases from V and 6 bases from J, with 12 bases in between. Per the germline V gene, CDR1 is SGHRS and CDR2 is YFSETQ. The CDR3 DNA reads TGCGCCAGCAGCTTGGGCAGGGTAAATGCTGAAGCTTTCTTT. Its translation is CASSLGRVNAEAFF.

The J gene is TRBJ1-3, the V gene TRBV12-3 or TRBV12-4; D gene uncertain. Trimming removed 5 bases from V and 3 bases from J, with 5 bases in between. The CDR3 loop spans 12 amino acids. The CDR3 loop is CASSLVGNTIYF. The DNA of the CDR3 is TGTGCCAGCAGTCTCGTTGGAAACACCATATATTTT.

This chain connects TRBV6-1 to TRBJ1-3, with D hard to call. CDR3 size: 14 residues. Deletions cut 4 bases from V and 0 bases from J, with 7 bases between. Germline V CDR1 and CDR2: MNHNS, SASEGT. CDR3 DNA sequence: TGTGCCAGCAGTGGCCCCAGCTCTGGAAACACCATATATTTT. It translates to CASSGPSSGNTIYF.

This chain connects TRBV9 to TRBJ2-5, with 8 bases lining up with TRBD1. With 1 base clipped from V and 9 bases from J, the junction kept 17 bases outside the gene matches. The CDR3 extends over 17 amino acids. Germline-derived CDR1 and CDR2 are SGDLS and YYNGEE. The CDR3 sequence is CASSVSPTGGTSGAQYF. The DNA of the CDR3 is TGTGCCAGCAGCGTATCTCCCACAGGGGGGACCTCGGGGGCCCAGTACTTC.

The chain combines TRBV7-8 with TRBJ2-1; 11 nucleotides match TRBD2. CDR1 and CDR2 from the germline V gene are SGHVS and FQNEAQ. The CDR3 has 15 amino acids. V was pared by 5 bases and J by 4 bases, with 4 bases of the junction left unmatched. The CDR3 DNA reads TGTGCCAGCAGCCGAGGGACTAGCGGTTACAATGAGCAGTTCTTC. It codes for CASSRGTSGYNEQFF.